This T cell receptor (beta chain) came from a study of blood T cell repertoires in COVID-19. The CDR3 sequence is 14 residues long. The J segment lost 5 bases and the V segment lost 4 bases, leaving 7 bases of the junction unmatched. CDR1 and CDR2 from the germline V gene are LGHNA and YSLEER. Clones were sequenced by immunoSEQ multiplex PCR, and TCRdb holds only the in-frame ones, with some missing. The top ten clones hold under 2% of a sample with about 90,000 clones, 80% to 90% of them seen once. This sequence joins TRBV4-3 and TRBJ2-7; 8 nucleotides match TRBD1. The clonotype originates from a man older than 75 with acute or convalescent COVID-19. Sequenced material: peripheral blood. The CDR3 spells CASSRTTGAHEQYF. The CDR3 coding sequence is TGCGCCAGCAGCCGCACGACAGGGGCCCACGAGCAGTACTTC.